This T cell receptor (beta chain) was profiled in a study of response to subunit inactivated influenza vaccine. General observations from the study: New T cells are recruited in small numbers by each seasonal influenza vaccination, according to the authors' suggestion.

TCRdb fed the RT-PCR reads into MiXCR, producing one record per CDR3 protein. The profile covers about 830,000 distinct CDR3 sequences, with roughly 18% appearing a single time and about a tenth taken by the ten largest. Comment on this clonotype: Its specificity is not known.

The CDR3 spans 15 residues. The V end was cut by 1 base, the J end by 1 base, with 10 bases between. Per germline, CDR1 LGHNA and CDR2 YNFKEQ. The V gene is TRBV4-2, the J gene TRBJ1-1; the D gene is possibly TRBD1 (5 bases). The source material was PBMCs from blood, sampled more than 4 days after vaccination. This TCR came from a middle-aged man who received an inactivated influenza vaccine. CDR3 DNA sequence: TGTGCCAGCAGCCAAGGGGACTGGGGGAACACTGAAGCTTTCTTT. This encodes CASSQGDWGNTEAFF.